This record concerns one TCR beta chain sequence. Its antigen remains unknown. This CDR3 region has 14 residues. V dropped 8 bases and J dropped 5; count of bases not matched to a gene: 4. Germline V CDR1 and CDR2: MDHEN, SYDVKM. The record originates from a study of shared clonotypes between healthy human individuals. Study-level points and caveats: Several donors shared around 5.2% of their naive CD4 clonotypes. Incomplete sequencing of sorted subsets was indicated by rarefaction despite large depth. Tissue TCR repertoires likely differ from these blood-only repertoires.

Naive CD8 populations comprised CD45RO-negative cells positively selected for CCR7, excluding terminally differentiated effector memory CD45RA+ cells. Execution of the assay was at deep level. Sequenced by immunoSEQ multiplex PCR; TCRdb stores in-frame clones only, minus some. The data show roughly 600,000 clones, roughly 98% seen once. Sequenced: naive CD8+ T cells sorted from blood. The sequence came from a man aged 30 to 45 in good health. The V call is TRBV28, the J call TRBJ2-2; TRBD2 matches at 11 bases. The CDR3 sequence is CASGLAGGTGELFF. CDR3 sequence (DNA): TGTGCCAGCGGATTAGCGGGAGGGACCGGGGAGCTGTTTTTT. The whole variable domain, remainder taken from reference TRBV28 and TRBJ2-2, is DVKVTQSSRYLVKRTGEKVFLECVQDMDHENMFWYRQDPGLGLRLIYFSYDVKMKEKGDIPEGYSVSREKKERFSLILESASTNQTSMYLCASGLAGGTGELFFGEGSRLTVL.